This entry lists 9 T cell receptor beta chains sequenced from one sample in a study of blood T cells in healthy people across ages. The use of a sample-barcoded 5' primer and a J-beta primer mix characterized a second PCR of about 7 to 12 cycles. In TCRdb, the 5' RACE reads were re-called with MiXCR into one record per CDR3 protein. The profile shows more than 800,000 distinct CDR3 sequences, under 55% of them singletons. The specimen was blood. The origin of the receptors is a woman aged 60 to 75 in good health.

This clonotype was seen only a few times. This chain connects TRBV25-1 to TRBJ2-7; D is possibly TRBD1 or TRBD2 (5 bases each). Gene TRBJ2-5 matches the end of the DNA better, so the J call may be wrong. CDR1 and CDR2 from the germline V gene are MGHDK and SYGVNS. This CDR3 has 16 amino acids. The chain's CDR3 is CASSDLGDGHRETQYF. The DNA of the CDR3 is TGTGCCAGCAGTGACCTCGGGGACGGCCACCGGGAGACCCAGTACTTC.

This clonotype was seen more than once but under ten times. The CDR3 DNA sequence: TGTGCCAGCAGCAAAGTCGCGCGGGAAGGGTTCCAAGAGACCCAGTACTTC. It encodes CASSKVAREGFQETQYF. The chain combines TRBV21-1 with TRBJ2-5; the table's TRBD2 call for D was not verified on the DNA. TRBV21-1 constitutes a pseudogene. This CDR3 comprises 17 residues.

The chain has TRBV12-3 or TRBV12-4 and TRBJ1-2; the D gene is possibly TRBD1 (6 bases). Trimming removed 5 bases at V and 3 bases at J, with 19 bases between. This CDR3 is 16 amino acids long. In nucleotides, the CDR3 is TGTGCCAGCAGTCCCGTGCTGGGGGCGCTGGACTATGGCTACACCTTC. The encoded protein is CASSPVLGALDYGYTF.

A few counts support this clonotype. The genes are TRBV29-1 and TRBJ2-7; D tentatively fits TRBD1 or TRBD2 (6 bases each). From germline, CDR1 is SQVTM and CDR2 ANQGSEA. This CDR3 contains 12 residues. Trimming pared 4 bases from V and 3 bases from J, leaving 10 bases between. The CDR3 sequence: CSVAGAGYEQYF. DNA for the CDR3: TGCAGCGTTGCGGGGGCGGGCTACGAGCAGTACTTC.

The V and J genes are TRBV20-1 and TRBJ2-1, with D possibly TRBD2 on 5 matching bases. CDR1 is DFQATT and CDR2 is SNEGSKA in the germline V gene (reference sequence). V was trimmed by 5 bases and J by 3 bases, leaving 14 bases between them. The CDR3 contains 14 residues. The CDR3 DNA sequence: TGCAGTGCTCAGAGGGCTGCAGACTACAATGAGCAGTTCTTC. Translated: CSAQRAADYNEQFF.

This chain uses TRBV6-5 with TRBJ2-7, with TRBD2 matching 10 bases. CDR1 MNHEY and CDR2 SVGAGI come from the germline V gene. This CDR3 has 14 residues. V shed 3 bases, J shed 2 bases, and the junction held 1 base outside the gene matches. The CDR3 bases are TGTGCCAGCAGTTATCTAGCGGGAGCCTACGAGCAGTACTTC. Translation: CASSYLAGAYEQYF.

There are a few counts of this clonotype. The gene calls are TRBV7-2 and TRBJ1-2, with D possibly matching TRBD1 (5 bases). The CDR3 sequence is 12 residues long. V shed 2 bases and J shed 8 bases, with 9 bases lying between them. In germline, CDR1 is SGHTA, CDR2 FQGNSA. The CDR3 coding sequence is TGTGCCAGCAGCTTAAGACGGGGCGGCTACACCTTC. Its protein is CASSLRRGGYTF.

This chain links TRBV28 with TRBJ2-5; D assignment may be TRBD1 or TRBD2 (6 bases each). The CDR3 consists of 13 residues. The ends were cut back, 8 bases at V and 1 base at J, with 11 bases in the middle. Germline V gives CDR1 MDHEN, CDR2 SYDVKM. CDR3 in amino acids: CASLRGAQETQYF. The CDR3, as DNA: TGTGCCAGCCTTAGGGGGGCCCAAGAGACCCAGTACTTC.

This clonotype appeared a few times. The V and J genes are TRBV10-3 and TRBJ2-7, with D possibly being TRBD1 or TRBD2 (5 bases each). The CDR3 is 13 residues long. Germline V gene data show CDR1 as ENHRY and CDR2 as SYGVKD. The V and J ends lost 4 bases and 2 bases respectively, with 9 bases between them. The CDR3 sequence: CAISGDGTYEQYF. For the CDR3, the DNA is TGTGCCATCAGTGGGGACGGTACCTACGAGCAGTACTTC.